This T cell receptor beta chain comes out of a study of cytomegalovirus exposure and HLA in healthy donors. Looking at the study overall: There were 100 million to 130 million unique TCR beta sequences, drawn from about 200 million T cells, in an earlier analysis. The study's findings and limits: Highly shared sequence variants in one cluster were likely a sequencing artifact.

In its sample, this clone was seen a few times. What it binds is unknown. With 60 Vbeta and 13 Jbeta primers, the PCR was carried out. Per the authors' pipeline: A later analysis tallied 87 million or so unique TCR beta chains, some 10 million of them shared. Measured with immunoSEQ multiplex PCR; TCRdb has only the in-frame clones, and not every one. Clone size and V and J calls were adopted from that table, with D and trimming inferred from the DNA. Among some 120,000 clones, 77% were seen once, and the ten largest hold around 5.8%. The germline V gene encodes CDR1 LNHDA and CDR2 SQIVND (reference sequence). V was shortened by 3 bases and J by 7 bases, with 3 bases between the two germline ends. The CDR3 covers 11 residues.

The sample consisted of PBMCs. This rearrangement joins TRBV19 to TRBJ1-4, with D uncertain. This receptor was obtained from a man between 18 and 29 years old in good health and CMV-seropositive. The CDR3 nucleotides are TGTGCCAGTAGTATCTCTGAAAAACTGTTTTTT. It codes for CASSISEKLFF.